These 30 T cell receptor beta chains were all obtained from the same sample, sequenced in a study of blood T cell repertoires in COVID-19. The assay was immunoSEQ multiplex PCR, and TCRdb's table has in-frame clones only and misses some. The table lists about 190,000 clones, 70% to 85% of them singletons. Material: peripheral blood. The receptors were gathered from a woman in her forties or fifties with acute or convalescent COVID-19.

This clone has only a few counts. This sequence joins TRBV29-1 and TRBJ1-2, with D tentatively TRBD1 (6 bases). Germline CDR1 SQVTM, CDR2 ANQGSEA. Trimming removed 4 bases from V and 5 bases from J, with 17 bases in between. CDR3 length equals 14 residues. CDR3 DNA sequence: TGCAGCGTTGCTCCCACTGGGGGGGCATATGGCTACACCTTC. Translated, it gives CSVAPTGGAYGYTF.

The chain recombines TRBV6-5 with TRBJ2-3; 7 nucleotides agree with TRBD2. In germline, CDR1 is MNHEY, CDR2 SVGAGI. The CDR3 totals 15 residues. The ends lost 8 bases at V and 2 bases at J; junction bases unmatched: 10. CDR3 DNA: TGTGCCAGCCCCCCTAGCGGACACTCCACAGATACGCAGTATTTT. Its protein is CASPPSGHSTDTQYF.

The chain links TRBV28 to TRBJ1-6; 10 bases fit TRBD1. V trimming: 11 bases; J trimming: 8 bases; junction bases outside the gene matches: 9. CDR1 and CDR2 from the germline V gene are MDHEN and SYDVKM. The CDR3 has 14 residues. The CDR3 DNA reads as TGTGCCGGCCGGACAGGGGGAATATATTCACCCCTCCACTTT. It encodes CAGRTGGIYSPLHF. Supplemented by reference TRBV28 and TRBJ1-6, the full variable domain reads DVKVTQSSRYLVKRTGEKVFLECVQDMDHENMFWYRQDPGLGLRLIYFSYDVKMKEKGDIPEGYSVSREKKERFSLILESASTNQTSMYLCAGRTGGIYSPLHFGNGTRLTVT.

The rearrangement uses TRBV28 and TRBJ2-2; 12 nucleotides match TRBD1. CDR1 and CDR2 from the germline V gene are MDHEN and SYDVKM. Losses at the gene ends were 3 bases for V and 8 bases for J; bases not matched to a gene: 16. The CDR3 loop spans 19 amino acids. The CDR3 sequence: CASSFVGVPRDRGLGELFF. For the CDR3, the DNA is TGTGCCAGCAGTTTTGTCGGTGTTCCCCGGGACAGGGGGCTTGGGGAGCTGTTTTTT.

The chain links TRBV7-2 to TRBJ2-5; D is ambiguous. The V gene lost 5 bases and the J gene lost 0 bases, with 16 bases spanning the gap. The CDR3 runs 16 residues. Germline CDR1 reads SGHTA; CDR2 reads FQGNSA. The CDR3 loop is CASSATAPGNQETQYF. The CDR3 coding sequence is TGTGCCAGCAGCGCTACGGCCCCGGGTAACCAAGAGACCCAGTACTTC. Drawing the rest from reference TRBV7-2 and TRBJ2-5, the complete variable domain is GAGVSQSPSNKVTEKGKDVELRCDPISGHTALYWYRQSLGQGLEFLIYFQGNSAPDKSGLPSDRFSAERTGGSVSTLTIQRTQQEDSAVYLCASSATAPGNQETQYFGPGTRLLVL.

This clone has a handful of counts. The V and J genes are TRBV27 and TRBJ2-7, with D perhaps matching TRBD2 (6 bases). Germline V gene data show CDR1 as MNHEY and CDR2 as SMNVEV (reference sequence). The V and J ends lost 7 bases and 4 bases respectively, with 23 bases between them. The CDR3 is 16 residues long. This CDR3 reads CASTSLGRGGTYEQYF. The CDR3 DNA sequence: TGTGCCAGCACCAGTTTGGGGAGAGGAGGGACGTACGAGCAGTACTTC.

This rearrangement joins TRBV9 to TRBJ1-1; D call uncertain. This CDR3 is built from 14 residues. V was shortened by 0 bases and J by 3 bases, with 9 bases between the two germline ends. CDR1 and CDR2 from the germline V gene are SGDLS and YYNGEE. The CDR3: CASSVGPSDTEAFF. Written as DNA, the CDR3 is TGTGCCAGCAGCGTAGGCCCGAGCGACACTGAAGCTTTCTTT. The entire variable domain, with the rest obtained from reference TRBV9 and TRBJ1-1, is as follows: DSGVTQTPKHLITATGQRVTLRCSPRSGDLSVYWYQQSLDQGLQFLIQYYNGEERAKGNILERFSAQQFPDLHSELNLSSLELGDSALYFCASSVGPSDTEAFFGQGTRLTVV.

Points on this clone: The junction and the germline gene differ at one end; a read error may be behind it. The J gene is TRBJ2-3, the V gene TRBV7-2, with 9 bases matching TRBD2. CDR1 is SGHTA and CDR2 is FQGNSA in the germline V gene. This CDR3 has 16 amino acids. Here the CDR3 reads CASNLGLAGYTDTQYF. As DNA, the CDR3 is TGTGCCAGCAACTTAGGGCTAGCGGGATACACAGATACGCAGTATTTT.

V is TRBV19 and J is TRBJ1-1; D gene ambiguous. With 1 base removed from V and 3 bases from J, the gap between germline ends came to 9 bases. The CDR3 covers 14 residues. Germline CDR1 and CDR2: LNHDA and SQIVND (reference sequence). The CDR3 loop is CASSIAGEYTEAFF. In DNA form, the CDR3 reads TGTGCCAGTAGTATAGCCGGGGAGTACACTGAAGCTTTCTTT.

The chain has TRBV5-5 and TRBJ2-7, with a tentative D call TRBD2 (5 bases). CDR3 length: 12 amino acids. V gave up 4 bases and J gave up 11 bases, with 16 bases separating them. The V gene's germline CDR1 is SGHKS and CDR2 YYEKEE (reference sequence). The CDR3 DNA reads TGTGCCAGCAGCCAAAAAGAAAGGCGGGAGTACTTC. Protein: CASSQKERREYF.

This clone was recorded a few times. V is TRBV7-6 and J is TRBJ1-2; D not certain. Germline V gene data show CDR1 as SGHVS and CDR2 as FNYEAQ. Trimming took off 1 base at V and 0 bases at J, with 9 bases between the two ends. The CDR3 is 15 amino acids. Here the CDR3 DNA reads TGTGCCAGCAGCTTAGTGGCGGAGTCTAACTATGGCTACACCTTC. It encodes CASSLVAESNYGYTF. Together with reference TRBV7-6 and TRBJ1-2, the CDR3 gives the full variable domain: GAGVSQSPRYKVTKRGQDVALRCDPISGHVSLYWYRQALGQGPEFLTYFNYEAQQDKSGLPNDRFSAERPEGSISTLTIQRTEQRDSAMYRCASSLVAESNYGYTFGSGTRLTVV.

Comments on this clone: Other DNA sequences in the same sample also yield this CDR3. The J gene is TRBJ1-1, the V gene TRBV5-1; D is undetermined. CDR1 is SGHRS, CDR2 YFSETQ, per germline. Trimming left V 0 bases short and J 3 bases short, with 9 bases between. The CDR3 covers 14 residues. The CDR3 DNA reads as TGCGCCAGCAGCTTGGCAGGTGGGTACACTGAAGCTTTCTTT. Its protein product is CASSLAGGYTEAFF.

The chain employs TRBV20-1 and TRBJ1-5; a possible D gene is TRBD1 (6 bases). Trimming removed 3 bases from V and 11 bases from J, with 23 bases in between. There are 15 residues in the CDR3. Germline V gene data show CDR1 as DFQATT and CDR2 as SNEGSKA (reference sequence). Here the CDR3 reads CSASRSTGQGAAQHF. The CDR3 DNA sequence: TGCAGTGCTAGTAGGTCTACAGGGCAGGGCGCAGCCCAGCATTTT.

In this sample, this clone turned up a few times. CDR3 in DNA: TGTGCCAGCAGCCCTCGGGGGGCCGGGATGAACACTGAAGCTTTCTTT. It specifies CASSPRGAGMNTEAFF. The V call is TRBV28, the J call TRBJ1-1; D possibly corresponds to TRBD1 (6 bases). The CDR3 extends over 16 amino acids. V gave up 6 bases and J gave up 0 bases, with 17 bases separating them. Germline V gives CDR1 MDHEN, CDR2 SYDVKM.

This chain uses TRBV19 with TRBJ1-3; possible D gene TRBD1, 6 bases. The germline CDR1 and CDR2 sequences are LNHDA and SQIVND (reference sequence). The V end was cut by 7 bases, the J end by 1 base, with 11 bases between. This CDR3 region has 14 residues. Here the CDR3 reads CASNPQGSGNTIYF. The CDR3 nucleotides read TGTGCCAGTAATCCACAGGGATCTGGAAACACCATATATTTT.

This chain uses TRBV11-3 with TRBJ2-7; 8 nucleotides match TRBD1. The CDR3 sequence is 15 residues long. Germline lookup yields CDR1 SGHNT and CDR2 YENEEA. The V gene end was trimmed by 5 bases and the J gene end by 2 bases; junction bases not matched to a gene: 8. This chain's CDR3 is CASSPMTGAAYEQYF. DNA for the CDR3: TGTGCCAGCAGCCCAATGACAGGGGCCGCCTACGAGCAGTACTTC.

The chain employs TRBV28 and TRBJ1-1; D might be TRBD1 (5 bases). Between the trimmed V and J ends, which lost 0 bases and 6 bases, there was a span of 11 bases. Germline lookup yields CDR1 MDHEN and CDR2 SYDVKM. There are 14 residues in the CDR3. The DNA for the CDR3 is TGTGCCAGCAGTTTATGGGGGGGGGTCCCTGAAGCTTTCTTT. Translation gives CASSLWGGVPEAFF.

This clone was seen a single time. The CDR3 DNA reads TGTGCCAGCAGCTTGGAATCTCGGGTCACTAGCGGGGGGTACAATGAGCAGTTCTTC. This gives the protein CASSLESRVTSGGYNEQFF. The V gene is TRBV7-2, the J gene TRBJ2-1; 12 bases line up with TRBD2. The J segment lost 4 bases and the V segment lost 3 bases, leaving 13 bases of the junction unmatched. This CDR3 region has 19 residues. Germline V gives CDR1 SGHTA, CDR2 FQGNSA.

The rearrangement links TRBV10-3 to TRBJ1-1, with D tentatively TRBD1 (5 bases). Trimming left V 0 bases short and J 1 base short, with 15 bases between. The CDR3 loop spans 17 amino acids. Germline V gene lookup returns CDR1 ENHRY and CDR2 SYGVKD. The DNA of the CDR3 is TGTGCCATCAGTGAGTCCTTTGTTGGCACAGGGAACACTGAAGCTTTCTTT. Protein product: CAISESFVGTGNTEAFF.

The rearrangement uses TRBV30 and TRBJ1-6; D is possibly TRBD1 (5 bases). V shed 4 bases and J shed 7 bases, with 11 bases lying between them. The CDR3 is 13 amino acids. The germline V gene encodes CDR1 GTSNPN and CDR2 SVGIG (reference sequence). The CDR3 sequence: CAWTQGGNSPLHF. CDR3 DNA: TGTGCCTGGACGCAGGGTGGCAATTCACCCCTCCACTTT. Full variable domain (remainder filled in from reference TRBV30 and TRBJ1-6): SQTIHQWPATLVQPVGSPLSLECTVEGTSNPNLYWYRQAAGRGLQLLFYSVGIGQISSEVPQNLSASRPQDRQFILSSKKLLLSDSGFYLCAWTQGGNSPLHFGNGTRLTVT.

The chain couples TRBV4-3 to TRBJ2-7; 8 bases fit TRBD1. This CDR3 comprises 15 residues. Germline CDR1 and CDR2: LGHNA and YSLEER. Trimming cost V 0 bases and J 4 bases; bases outside gene matches: 5. CDR3 coding DNA: TGCGCCAGCAGCCAAGATTCAGGACAGGGATACGAGCAGTACTTC. Its translation is CASSQDSGQGYEQYF.

The V call is TRBV11-3, the J call TRBJ2-2; D gene uncertain. With 8 bases removed from V and 4 bases from J, the gap between germline ends came to 11 bases. Germline V gene sequence: CDR1 SGHNT, CDR2 YENEEA. This CDR3 has 13 amino acids. The CDR3 DNA sequence: TGTGCCAGCTCTAGACCGGTCACCGGGGAGCTGTTTTTT. Its translation: CASSRPVTGELFF.

V and J are TRBV12-3 or TRBV12-4 and TRBJ1-6; 8 bases line up with TRBD1. Germline trimming cut 9 bases from V and 7 bases from J; bases unmatched to any gene: 5. The CDR3 runs to 13 residues. CDR3 in amino acids: CASQGAGNSPLHF. The CDR3 DNA follows: TGTGCCAGTCAGGGGGCGGGAAATTCACCCCTCCACTTT.

This chain joins TRBV11-2 and TRBJ2-2; no firm D call. Trimming pared 0 bases from V and 5 bases from J, leaving 4 bases between. The CDR3 is made up of 13 amino acids. Germline V gene data show CDR1 as SGHAT and CDR2 as FQNNGV. The CDR3 is CASSLEQTGELFF. The CDR3 nucleotides read TGTGCCAGCAGCTTAGAACAGACCGGGGAGCTGTTTTTT.

Only one count was recorded for this clone. This chain connects TRBV27 to TRBJ2-2; 12 bases are a match to TRBD2. Germline-derived CDR1 and CDR2 are MNHEY and SMNVEV (reference sequence). After removal of 2 bases from V and 6 bases from J, the junction contained 13 bases not matched to a gene. The CDR3 loop spans 19 amino acids. CDR3: CASSLSTTSGRRIAGELFF. CDR3 bases: TGTGCCAGCAGTTTAAGTACGACTAGCGGGAGAAGGATAGCCGGGGAGCTGTTTTTT.

This chain links TRBV6-5 with TRBJ1-6; D is perhaps TRBD1 (6 bases). The CDR3 is 15 amino acids. Germline lookup yields CDR1 MNHEY and CDR2 SVGAGI. V lost 2 bases, J lost 4 bases, and 9 bases lay in between. The CDR3 region is CASSYDRSYNSPLHF. In DNA form, the CDR3 reads TGTGCCAGCAGTTACGACAGGAGTTATAATTCACCCCTCCACTTT.

The J gene is TRBJ2-1, the V gene TRBV4-2, with 14 bases fitting TRBD2. V lost 2 bases and J lost 0; bases outside the gene matches: 9. Per the germline V gene, CDR1 is LGHNA and CDR2 is YNFKEQ. The CDR3 has 20 residues. In nucleotides, the CDR3 is TGTGCCAGCAGCCAAAGGGGACTAGCGGGGGTTGGCGGCTCCTACAATGAGCAGTTCTTC. Its translation: CASSQRGLAGVGGSYNEQFF.

The chain carries TRBV19 and TRBJ1-4, with TRBD1 matching 9 bases. After removal of 5 bases from V and 4 bases from J, the junction contained 5 bases not matched to a gene. The CDR3 is 15 amino acids. Germline-derived CDR1 and CDR2 are LNHDA and SQIVND (reference sequence). Here the CDR3 reads CASSLRTGVNEKLFF. In nucleotides, the CDR3 is TGTGCCAGTAGTCTTCGGACAGGGGTTAATGAAAAACTGTTTTTT.

The chain is built from TRBV11-3 and TRBJ2-6, with 11 bases that match TRBD2. V shed 0 bases and J 4 bases; nucleotides not matched to a gene: 11. Germline V gene sequence: CDR1 SGHNT, CDR2 YENEEA. This CDR3 spans 20 amino acids. The CDR3 DNA sequence: TGTGCCAGCAGCTTAGATCTGGGACTAGCGGTCAAATCAGGGGCCAACGTCCTGACTTTC. It yields the protein CASSLDLGLAVKSGANVLTF.

This chain connects TRBV10-3 to TRBJ2-1, with unresolved D. The germline V gene encodes CDR1 ENHRY and CDR2 SYGVKD. With 0 bases removed from V and 8 bases from J, the gap between germline ends came to 8 bases. The CDR3 has 13 residues. This CDR3 is CAISESLRHEQFF. As DNA, the CDR3 is TGTGCCATCAGTGAGTCGCTCAGGCATGAGCAGTTCTTC.